These T cell receptor beta chains were read from a single sample in a study of blood T cell repertoires in COVID-19. Generated by immunoSEQ multiplex PCR, the TCRdb table keeps only in-frame clones and is missing some. The profile covers a few hundred thousand clones, with more than 75% appearing a single time and 2% taken by the ten largest. The sequenced sample was PBMCs or T cells enriched from blood (not recorded which). The receptors derive from a woman in her fifties or sixties in a cohort exposed to, infected with or recovered from COVID-19 (not recorded which). Each CDR3 is given with its conserved first and last residue. The D gene is left open where the match is weak. Size is stated for part of the rows, as once, few or many counts, or as a class when the clone is expanded.

>TRBD1|TRBJ1-2|once|TRBV14
CASSGQGGPYGYTF
TGTGCCAGCAGCGGACAGGGGGGTCCCTATGGCTACACCTTC
>-|TRBJ1-6|-|TRBV7-8
CASSLGTANSPLHF
TGTGCCAGCAGCTTAGGTACAGCTAATTCACCCCTCCACTTT
>-|TRBJ1-4|-|TRBV5-1
CASSLSQGLVEKLFF
TGCGCCAGCAGCTTATCACAGGGACTAGTCGAAAAACTGTTTTTT
>-|TRBJ2-7|-|TRBV18
CASSPAAYEQYF
TGTGCCAGCTCACCGGCCGCCTACGAGCAGTACTTC
>-|TRBJ1-4|-|TRBV28
CASSLFSPGGEKLFF
TGTGCCAGCAGTTTATTTTCTCCGGGGGGAGAAAAACTGTTTTTT
>TRBD1|TRBJ2-2|-|TRBV18
CASSPKGGADTGELFF
TGTGCCAGCTCACCAAAAGGGGGCGCGGACACCGGGGAGCTGTTTTTT
>TRBD1|TRBJ2-7|-|TRBV5-1
CASSTRDREIEQYF
TGCGCCAGCAGCACCCGGGACAGGGAGATCGAGCAGTACTTC
>TRBD2|TRBJ2-7|-|TRBV30
CAWSFAGAYEQYF
TGTGCCTGGAGCTTTGCGGGAGCCTACGAGCAGTACTTC
>TRBD1|TRBJ1-4|-|TRBV30
CAWSSEQGLVEKLFF
TGTGCCTGGAGTTCAGAACAGGGGTTAGTCGAAAAACTGTTTTTT
>-|TRBJ1-5|once|TRBV9
CASSVGDGSNQPQHF
TGTGCCAGCAGCGTAGGAGACGGGAGCAATCAGCCCCAGCATTTT
>-|TRBJ2-2|-|TRBV4-2
CASGSWANTGELFF
TGTGCCAGCGGGAGTTGGGCGAACACCGGGGAGCTGTTTTTT
>-|TRBJ2-5|once|TRBV3-1/TRBV3-2
CATTDTERAQETQYF
TGTGCCACCACGGATACGGAGAGGGCCCAAGAGACCCAGTACTTC
>-|TRBJ1-1|-|TRBV9
CASSVSMNTEAFF
TGTGCCAGCAGCGTGTCAATGAACACTGAAGCTTTCTTT